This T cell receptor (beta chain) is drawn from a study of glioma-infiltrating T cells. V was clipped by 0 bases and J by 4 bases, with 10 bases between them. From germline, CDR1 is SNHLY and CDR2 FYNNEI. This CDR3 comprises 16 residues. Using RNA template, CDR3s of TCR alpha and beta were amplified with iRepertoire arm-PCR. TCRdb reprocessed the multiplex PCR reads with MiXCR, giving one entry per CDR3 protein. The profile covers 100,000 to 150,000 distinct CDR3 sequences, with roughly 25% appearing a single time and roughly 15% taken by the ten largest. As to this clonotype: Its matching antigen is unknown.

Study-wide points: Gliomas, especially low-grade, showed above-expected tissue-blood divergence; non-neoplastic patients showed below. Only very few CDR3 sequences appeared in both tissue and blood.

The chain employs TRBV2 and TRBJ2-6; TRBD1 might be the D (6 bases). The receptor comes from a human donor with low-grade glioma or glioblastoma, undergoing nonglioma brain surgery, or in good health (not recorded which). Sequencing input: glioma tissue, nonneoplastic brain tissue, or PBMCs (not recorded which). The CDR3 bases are TGTGCCAGCAGTGAAGCGGCAGGGACAGGGGCCAACGTCCTGACTTTC. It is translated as CASSEAAGTGANVLTF.